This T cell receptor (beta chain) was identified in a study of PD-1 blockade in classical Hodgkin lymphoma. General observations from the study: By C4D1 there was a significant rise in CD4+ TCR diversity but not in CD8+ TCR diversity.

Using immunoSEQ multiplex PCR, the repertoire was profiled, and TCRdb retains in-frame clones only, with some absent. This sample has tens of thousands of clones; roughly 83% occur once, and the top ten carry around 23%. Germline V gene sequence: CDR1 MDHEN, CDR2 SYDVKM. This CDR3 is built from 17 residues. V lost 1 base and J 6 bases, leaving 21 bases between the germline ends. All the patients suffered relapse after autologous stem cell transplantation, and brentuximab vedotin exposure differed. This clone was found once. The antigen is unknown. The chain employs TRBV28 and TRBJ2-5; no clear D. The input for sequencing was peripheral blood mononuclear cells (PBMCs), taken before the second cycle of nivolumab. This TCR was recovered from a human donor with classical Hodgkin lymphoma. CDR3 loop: CASSLFPRPVGKQTQYF. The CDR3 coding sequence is TGTGCCAGCAGTTTATTTCCGCGGCCAGTTGGGAAACAGACCCAGTACTTC.